The 26 T cell receptor beta chains given below trace back to one sample, sequenced in a study of blood T cell repertoires in COVID-19. Sequenced by immunoSEQ multiplex PCR; TCRdb stores in-frame clones only, minus some. The sample comprises 150,000 to 160,000 clones, under 85% of which are singletons, and 0.55% to 0.75% rests with the top ten. Sequencing was done on a sample of peripheral blood. The receptors here all came from a man aged 55 to 69 with COVID-19, enrolled during active disease.

This clone has only one observation. The genes are TRBV24-1 and TRBJ2-1, with 14 bases identical to TRBD2. CDR3 length: 16 amino acids. The ends lost 3 bases at V and 8 bases at J; junction bases unmatched: 5. Germline V gene lookup returns CDR1 KGHDR and CDR2 SFDVKD. CDR3 region: CATSDPGLAGDDEQFF. CDR3 nucleotides: TGTGCCACCAGTGATCCGGGACTAGCGGGAGATGATGAGCAGTTCTTC.

This clone was counted a single time. The CDR3 region has the DNA TGTGCCAGCCCCCCCGCGGCAGGGGCCGAGAACACTGAAGCTTTCTTT. It codes for CASPPAAGAENTEAFF. The chain joins TRBV28 to TRBJ1-1; D is possibly TRBD1 (6 bases). The CDR3 has 16 amino acids. The germline V and J ends were trimmed by 8 bases and 1 base, with 20 bases remaining between them. CDR1 is MDHEN, CDR2 SYDVKM, per germline.

This chain links TRBV19 with TRBJ1-5; D is possibly TRBD1 (6 bases). V gave up 6 bases and J gave up 3 bases, with 21 bases separating them. Germline V gene data show CDR1 as LNHDA and CDR2 as SQIVND (reference sequence). The CDR3 runs to 17 residues. The CDR3 sequence: CASSSTGLLTLNQPQHF. CDR3 nucleotides: TGTGCCAGTAGCTCGACAGGCCTGTTAACGCTCAATCAGCCCCAGCATTTT.

The CDR3 bases are TGCGCCAGCAGCCAAGGGTGGGACAGGGTGTCGCCCCAGCATTTT. Translated, it gives CASSQGWDRVSPQHF. The genes are TRBV4-3 and TRBJ1-5; 9 nucleotides align to TRBD1. V gave up 1 base and J gave up 9 bases; unmatched junction bases: 7. Germline values: CDR1 LGHNA, CDR2 YSLEER. The CDR3 spans 15 residues.

The gene calls are TRBV6-5 and TRBJ1-1, with D uncertain. The CDR3 spans 13 residues. The ends were cut back, 2 bases at V and 2 bases at J, with 6 bases in the middle. Germline CDR1 reads MNHEY; CDR2 reads SVGAGI. The CDR3 bases are TGTGCCAGCAGTTACCTAAGTAACACTGAAGCTTTCTTT. It specifies CASSYLSNTEAFF.

This sequence joins TRBV19 and TRBJ2-6; 8 nucleotides align to TRBD1. Germline loops: CDR1 LNHDA, CDR2 SQIVND (reference sequence). V shed 3 bases and J 3 bases; nucleotides not matched to a gene: 10. The CDR3 contains 18 residues. CDR3 DNA: TGTGCCAGTAGTATGGGGACGACAGGGGTGAATGGGGCCAACGTCCTGACTTTC. Its translation is CASSMGTTGVNGANVLTF.

In this sample, this clone turned up many times. The chain has TRBV4-3 and TRBJ2-7; 8 nucleotides align to TRBD2. Trimming cost V 2 bases and J 12 bases; bases outside gene matches: 12. Germline CDR1 is LGHNA and CDR2 is YSLEER. This CDR3 spans 14 amino acids. The DNA for the CDR3 is TGCGCCAGCAGCCAAAGATTGCGGGAGGCCACCTGGTACTTC. Its protein product is CASSQRLREATWYF.

The J gene is TRBJ2-7, the V gene TRBV5-8; possibly TRBD1 for D (6 bases). Trimming took 4 bases from V and 0 from J, leaving 14 bases between them. The CDR3 covers 15 residues. Germline assignment: CDR1 SGHTS and CDR2 YDEGEE. CDR3 sequence: CASSLQTGHSYEQYF. The CDR3, as DNA: TGTGCCAGCAGCCTACAAACGGGACACTCCTACGAGCAGTACTTC.

The chain links TRBV5-6 to TRBJ2-7, with 14 bases fitting TRBD2. Germline V gene data show CDR1 as SGHDT and CDR2 as YYEEEE. This CDR3 has 17 amino acids. J lost 4 bases, V lost 2 bases, and 8 bases had no gene match. This CDR3 reads CASSLYGLAGGSYEQYF. As DNA, the CDR3 is TGTGCCAGCAGCTTATATGGACTAGCGGGAGGTTCGTACGAGCAGTACTTC. Combining the CDR3 with reference TRBV5-6 and TRBJ2-7 gives the whole variable domain DAGVTQSPTHLIKTRGQQVTLRCSPKSGHDTVSWYQQALGQGPQFIFQYYEEEERQRGNFPDRFSGHQFPNYSSELNVNALLLGDSALYLCASSLYGLAGGSYEQYFGPGTRLTVT.

The chain joins TRBV9 to TRBJ2-2; TRBD1 matches 9 bases. Trimming at V came to 3 bases and at J to 8 bases, leaving 8 bases not matched to a gene. Looked up from germline, CDR1 is SGDLS and CDR2 is YYNGEE. The CDR3 covers 15 residues. CDR3 DNA: TGTGCCAGCAGCGCCGGGACAGGGATCGGGGGGGAGCTGTTTTTT. It yields the protein CASSAGTGIGGELFF.

The rearrangement joins TRBV19 to TRBJ1-3; D remains ambiguous. Trimming left V 1 base short and J 4 bases short, with 8 bases between. Germline CDR1 reads LNHDA; CDR2 reads SQIVND (reference sequence). The CDR3 covers 14 residues. CDR3 coding DNA: TGTGCCAGTAGTATAGCCGGTCGCGGAAACACCATATATTTT. This translates into CASSIAGRGNTIYF.

The rearrangement links TRBV4-2 to TRBJ2-5, with 11 bases fitting TRBD2. This CDR3 is built from 16 residues. The trim removed 1 base at V and 7 bases at J, leaving 8 bases unmatched. Germline V gives CDR1 LGHNA, CDR2 YNFKEQ. The CDR3 sequence is CASSQVTSGGQSTQYF. DNA for the CDR3: TGTGCCAGCAGCCAAGTTACTAGCGGGGGCCAATCGACCCAGTACTTC.

The J gene is TRBJ1-5, the V gene TRBV30, with D possibly TRBD1 on 5 matching bases. This CDR3 spans 13 amino acids. V shed 1 base and J shed 4 bases, with 8 bases lying between them. Germline V gene lookup returns CDR1 GTSNPN and CDR2 SVGIG (reference sequence). CDR3: CAWSAQENQPQHF. The DNA of the CDR3 is TGTGCCTGGAGTGCACAGGAGAATCAGCCCCAGCATTTT.

CDR3 nucleotides: TGCGCCAGCAGCGGGTCAGGTGCAACTAATGAAAAACTGTTTTTT. The encoded protein is CASSGSGATNEKLFF. The rearrangement joins TRBV5-1 to TRBJ1-4; D ambiguous. CDR1 SGHRS and CDR2 YFSETQ come from the germline V gene. V lost 4 bases to trimming and J lost 0 bases, with 10 bases between them. There are 15 residues in the CDR3.

The V and J genes are TRBV27 and TRBJ2-7; D is perhaps TRBD1 (6 bases). CDR3 length equals 16 residues. V was cut by 11 bases and J by 4 bases, with 27 bases left in between. Looked up from germline, CDR1 is MNHEY and CDR2 is SMNVEV (reference sequence). The CDR3 sequence: CACSRDTHRRGYEQYF. The CDR3 DNA reads as TGTGCCTGTTCCCGGGACACACATCGACGGGGTTACGAGCAGTACTTC.

This chain connects TRBV19 to TRBJ2-3; 7 bases agree with TRBD1. Germline CDR1 LNHDA, CDR2 SQIVND (reference sequence). V was clipped by 6 bases and J by 1 base; unmatched bases: 13. The CDR3 covers 17 residues. The CDR3 here is CASSRDSTGDGTDTQYF. CDR3 in DNA: TGTGCCAGTAGCAGAGACTCAACAGGGGATGGCACAGATACGCAGTATTTT.

The V gene is TRBV28, the J gene TRBJ1-4; D remains ambiguous. The CDR3 loop spans 13 amino acids. The germline V gene has CDR1 MDHEN and CDR2 SYDVKM. The V gene lost 6 bases and the J gene lost 8 bases, with 13 bases spanning the gap. CDR3 sequence reads: CASREVIGEKLFF. The CDR3 nucleotides are TGTGCCAGCAGAGAGGTTATTGGCGAAAAACTGTTTTTT.

This chain joins TRBV19 and TRBJ2-3; D call uncertain. Trimming stripped 1 base from V and 4 bases from J, with 9 bases between. The CDR3 consists of 14 residues. Germline assignment: CDR1 LNHDA and CDR2 SQIVND (reference sequence). In nucleotides, the CDR3 is TGTGCCAGTAGTATAGGCGAGTTCGCAGATACGCAGTATTTT. It codes for CASSIGEFADTQYF.

The chain employs TRBV7-9 and TRBJ2-5; possible D gene TRBD2, 6 bases. The CDR3 consists of 15 residues. Trimming pared 1 base from V and 1 base from J, leaving 10 bases between. Germline values: CDR1 SEHNR, CDR2 FQNEAQ (reference sequence). The CDR3 here is CASSLDGGVQETQYF. The CDR3 DNA follows: TGTGCCAGCAGCTTAGACGGGGGAGTCCAAGAGACCCAGTACTTC.

The CDR3 DNA sequence: TGTGCCTGGAGGGGGACTGGAACCTACGAGCAGTACTTC. This encodes CAWRGTGTYEQYF. The chain has TRBV30 and TRBJ2-7, with a tentative D call TRBD2 (6 bases). Germline assignment: CDR1 GTSNPN and CDR2 SVGIG (reference sequence). Trimming shortened V by 3 bases and J by 2 bases, and 11 bases separated the two germline ends. The CDR3 totals 13 residues.

This clone was seen a single time. The V and J genes are TRBV24-1 and TRBJ2-3; TRBD2 matches at 12 bases. After removal of 6 bases from V and 7 bases from J, the junction contained 25 bases not matched to a gene. This CDR3 is built from 21 residues. Germline V gene data show CDR1 as KGHDR and CDR2 as SFDVKD. CDR3 bases: TGTGCCACCAGTAGCAGGGGACGGGTTGATGGAGGACTAGCGGGAACGCATACGCAGTATTTT. This codes for CATSSRGRVDGGLAGTHTQYF.

The CDR3 sequence is CASSQDGTGVGYTF. The CDR3 DNA sequence: TGCGCCAGCAGCCAAGATGGTACAGGGGTCGGCTACACCTTC. The chain employs TRBV4-3 and TRBJ1-2; 7 bases align to TRBD1. The length of the CDR3 is 14 residues. V was pared by 0 bases and J by 8 bases, with 6 bases of the junction left unmatched. CDR1 and CDR2 (germline): LGHNA, YSLEER.

This clone was detected once. The rearrangement links TRBV14 to TRBJ2-2, with 8 positions matching TRBD1. The ends lost 1 base at V and 7 bases at J; junction bases unmatched: 5. Germline values: CDR1 SGHDN, CDR2 FVKESK. This CDR3 has 15 amino acids. CDR3 nucleotides: TGTGCCAGCAGCCAAGGACAGGGGAGGAACGGGGAGCTGTTTTTT. This sequence encodes CASSQGQGRNGELFF.

This chain links TRBV5-1 with TRBJ2-5; D unclear. The ends were cut back, 1 base at V and 2 bases at J, with 12 bases in the middle. CDR3 size: 15 residues. Germline V gene sequence: CDR1 SGHRS, CDR2 YFSETQ. In nucleotides, the CDR3 is TGCGCCAGCAGCTTGATCCCCACTAATCAAGAGACCCAGTACTTC. Translation gives CASSLIPTNQETQYF.

This chain links TRBV27 with TRBJ1-2, with D maybe TRBD1 (5 bases). Germline assignment: CDR1 MNHEY and CDR2 SMNVEV (reference sequence). This CDR3 has 12 amino acids. The germline V and J ends were trimmed by 6 bases and 3 bases, with 8 bases remaining between them. The CDR3 loop reads CASRSGYYGYTF. CDR3 coding DNA: TGTGCCAGCAGATCAGGGTACTATGGCTACACCTTC.

This chain links TRBV5-4 with TRBJ2-1; the match to TRBD2 covers 9 bases. V trimming: 4 bases; J trimming: 8 bases; junction bases outside the gene matches: 13. This CDR3 has 16 amino acids. CDR1 and CDR2 (germline): SGHNT, YYREEE (reference sequence). The CDR3 here is CASSPLGSGSRDEQFF. CDR3 sequence (DNA): TGTGCCAGCAGCCCCTTGGGTAGCGGGAGTAGGGATGAGCAGTTCTTC.